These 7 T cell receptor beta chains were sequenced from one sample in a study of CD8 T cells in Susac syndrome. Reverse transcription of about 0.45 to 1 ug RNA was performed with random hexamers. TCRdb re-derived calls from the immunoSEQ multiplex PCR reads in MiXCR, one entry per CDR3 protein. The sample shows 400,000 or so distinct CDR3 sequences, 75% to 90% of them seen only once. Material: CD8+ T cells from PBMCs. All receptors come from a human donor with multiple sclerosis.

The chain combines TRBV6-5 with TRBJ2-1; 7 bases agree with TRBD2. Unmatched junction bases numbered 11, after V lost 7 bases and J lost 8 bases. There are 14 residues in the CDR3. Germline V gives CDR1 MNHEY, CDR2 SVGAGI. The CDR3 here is CASTPETAGDEQFF. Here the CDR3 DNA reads TGTGCCAGCACACCAGAAACTGCGGGAGATGAGCAGTTCTTC.

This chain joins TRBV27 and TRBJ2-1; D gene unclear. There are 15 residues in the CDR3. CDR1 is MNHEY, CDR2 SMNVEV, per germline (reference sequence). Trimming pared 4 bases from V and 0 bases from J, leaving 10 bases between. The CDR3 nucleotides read TGTGCCAGCAGTTCTGAGTTAAGCTCCTACAATGAGCAGTTCTTC. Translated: CASSSELSSYNEQFF.

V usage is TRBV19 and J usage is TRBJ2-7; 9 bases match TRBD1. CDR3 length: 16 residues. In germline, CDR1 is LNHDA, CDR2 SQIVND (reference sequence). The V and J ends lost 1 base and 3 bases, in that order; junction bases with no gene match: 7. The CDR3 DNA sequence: TGTGCCAGTAGTATAGTAGGCGGACAGGGGCTCTACGAGCAGTACTTC. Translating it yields CASSIVGGQGLYEQYF.

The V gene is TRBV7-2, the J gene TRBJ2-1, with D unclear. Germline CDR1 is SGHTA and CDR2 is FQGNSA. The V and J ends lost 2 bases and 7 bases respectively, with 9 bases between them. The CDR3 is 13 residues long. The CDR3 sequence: CASSLQLTNEQFF. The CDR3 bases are TGTGCCAGCAGCTTACAACTGACAAATGAGCAGTTCTTC.

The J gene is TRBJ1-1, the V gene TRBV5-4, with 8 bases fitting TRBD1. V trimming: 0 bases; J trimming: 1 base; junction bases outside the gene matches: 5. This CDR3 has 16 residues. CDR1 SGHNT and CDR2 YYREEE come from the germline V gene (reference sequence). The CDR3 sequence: CASSLGPGQANTEAFF. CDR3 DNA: TGTGCCAGCAGCTTGGGACCGGGACAGGCGAACACTGAAGCTTTCTTT.

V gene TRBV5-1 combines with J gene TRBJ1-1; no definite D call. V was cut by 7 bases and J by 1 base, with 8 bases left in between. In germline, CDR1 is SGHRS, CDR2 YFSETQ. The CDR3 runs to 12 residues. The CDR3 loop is CASFGRNTEAFF. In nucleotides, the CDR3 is TGCGCCAGCTTCGGACGGAACACTGAAGCTTTCTTT.

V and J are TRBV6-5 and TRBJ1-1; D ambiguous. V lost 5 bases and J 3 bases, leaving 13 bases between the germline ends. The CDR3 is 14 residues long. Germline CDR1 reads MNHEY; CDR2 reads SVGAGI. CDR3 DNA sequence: TGTGCCAGCAGTCCTAAATCTACCTACACTGAAGCTTTCTTT. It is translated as CASSPKSTYTEAFF.